This TCR beta chain was captured in a study of T cell responses to AZD1222 COVID-19 vaccine (dated by TCRdb to the early 2020s). Turning to the overall study: AZD1222 recipients with second doses at about 4 weeks or about 12 weeks were pooled, because spike-specific TCR depth and breadth did not differ between schedules. TCR sequencing was performed for roughly 240 trial participants, of whom approximately 200 were given two doses of AZD1222 and 26 were given two doses of MenACWY control vaccine. Trial participants were enrolled by age into 18-55, 56-69 and 70-plus year subgroups, with roughly 160, 29 and 62 TCR-sequenced participants respectively.

Study-wide conclusions, independent of this receptor: The 56-69-year group was small, and its depth increase did not reach significance, likely because of low power. After two AZD1222 doses, both the breadth and the depth of spike-specific TCRs were significantly higher than at day 0 and than in MenACWY recipients. The vaccine-associated CD4 TCRs covered the entire spike protein, and the dominant responses fell in regions 160-218 and 743-854. Because no day 14 peak-response samples were available, the repertoires could be characterized only after the peak T cell response. Reportedly, close to half of the unique spike-specific TCRs recognized epitopes lying outside the regions that are mutated in the B.1.351 and B.1.1.7 variants. Most participants were white British and females outnumbered males, and the authors suggested that clonal diversity may have been underestimated. Conclusions about previously exposed vaccinees are limited because only five to seven AZD1222 recipients were SARS-CoV-2 seropositive at baseline.

A single count supports this clone. The specificity of this receptor is unknown. Nothing much larger sits one base from this clone, and base qualities are not available. The CDR3 regions of human TCRbeta chains were analyzed by immunosequencing. In the authors' own workflow: TCRs in the repertoires were matched against a reference library of SARS-CoV-2-specific TCRs that had been generated with the MIRA antigen-specificity platform. Breadth was defined as the fraction of unique TCRs that were SARS-CoV-2-associated, and depth was defined as the fraction of total T cells that were SARS-CoV-2-associated. Using the MIRA data, every spike-specific TCR was mapped to the spike region that the TCR reacted to and assigned to either a CD4 or a CD8 class. Log10-transformed breadth and depth values were compared by one-way ANOVA with Sidak's multiple comparisons tests. TCRdb limited this immuneACCESS table to in-frame rearrangements with V and J called. A share of clones is missing; checked studies link under half to unresolved V genes, and the rest is unexplained. The D gene and trimming were derived from the DNA, and the V and J assignments and clone size from that table. This sample holds some 120,000 clones; around nine tenths were observed only once. The ten largest account for about 2.7% of the sample.

The time point label on this specimen signifies: baseline before first vaccination. Samples from vaccinated people were obtained from the UK trials COV001 and COV002, which included a single-blind randomized controlled phase 2/3 trial of AZD1222 (ChAdOx1 nCoV-19) in healthy adults. For TCRbeta chain sequencing, PBMC samples from trial participants were taken at day 0 and at day 28 after the second dose. Unmatched junction bases come to 11, with V trimmed by 4 bases and J by 0 bases. The CDR1 and CDR2 encoded by the germline V gene are KGHSH and LQKENI. The CDR3 holds 17 amino acids from the cysteine to the phenylalanine. Of all the DNA, just the CDR3 is kept, 51 bases in frame from base 1.

The source was peripheral blood, collected on day 0 of AZD1222 vaccination. Recombination linked TRBV18 to TRBJ1-1; TRBD1 agrees with 7 junctional bases. This TCR derives from an adult in good health. In nucleotide form, the sequence is TGTGCCAGCTCACAGGGGGCCACAGCGGGGATGAACACTGAAGCTTTCTTT. Its product reads: CASSQGATAGMNTEAFF.